These 2 T cell receptor beta chains came from one sample sequenced in a study of molecular identifiers for immune sequencing clone quantification. TCRdb itself ran the PCR reads through MiXCR, one entry per CDR3 protein. The sample has a few hundred thousand distinct CDR3 sequences, roughly 23% seen once. Input material: naive CD8+ T cells from blood, with Jurkat cell RNA spiked in. Subset here: FACS-sorted CD8+CD4-CCR7+CD45RA+ naive T cells. These receptor sequences come from a human donor in good health. Some libraries in this study had Jurkat cell RNA spiked in.

A note on this clonotype: This could be a read error, since a much larger clone is one nucleotide away. This sequence joins TRBV5-6 and TRBJ1-3; D unclear. The CDR3 has 16 amino acids. Per germline, CDR1 SGHDT and CDR2 YYEEEE. The CDR3 spells CASSLVEYSFGDTIYF. The CDR3 coding sequence is TGTGCCAGCAGCTTGGTAGAATACTCGTTTGGAGACACCATATATTTT. The whole variable domain, filled in from reference TRBV5-6 and TRBJ1-3, reads DAGVTQSPTHLIKTRGQQVTLRCSPKSGHDTVSWYQQALGQGPQFIFQYYEEEERQRGNFPDRFSGHQFPNYSSELNVNALLLGDSALYLCASSLVEYSFGDTIYFGEGSWLTVV.

This clonotype was found a few times. The chain combines TRBV4-2 with TRBJ2-7; a possible D gene is TRBD1 (6 bases). The CDR3 sequence is 16 residues long. CDR1 is LGHNA and CDR2 is YNFKEQ in the germline V gene. The V and J ends lost 0 bases and 6 bases respectively, with 18 bases between them. CDR3 nucleotide sequence: TGTGCCAGCAGCCAAGAGGGGGCAGCCCCTGGGTTCGAGCAGTACTTC. This translates into CASSQEGAAPGFEQYF.